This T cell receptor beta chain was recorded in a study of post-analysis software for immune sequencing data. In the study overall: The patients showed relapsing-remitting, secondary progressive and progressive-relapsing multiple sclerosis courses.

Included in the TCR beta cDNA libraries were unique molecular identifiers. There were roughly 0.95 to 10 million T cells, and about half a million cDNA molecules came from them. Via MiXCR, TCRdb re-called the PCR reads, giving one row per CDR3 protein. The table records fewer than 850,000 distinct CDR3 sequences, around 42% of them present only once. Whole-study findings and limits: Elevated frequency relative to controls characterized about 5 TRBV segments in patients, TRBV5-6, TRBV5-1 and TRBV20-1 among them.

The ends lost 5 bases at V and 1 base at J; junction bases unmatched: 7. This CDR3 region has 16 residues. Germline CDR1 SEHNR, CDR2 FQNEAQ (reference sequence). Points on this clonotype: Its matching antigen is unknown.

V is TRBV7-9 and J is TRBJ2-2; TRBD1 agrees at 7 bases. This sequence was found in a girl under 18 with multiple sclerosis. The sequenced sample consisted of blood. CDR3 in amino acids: CASSPRDRENTGELFF. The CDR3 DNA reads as TGTGCCAGCAGCCCTAGGGACAGAGAGAACACCGGGGAGCTGTTTTTT.